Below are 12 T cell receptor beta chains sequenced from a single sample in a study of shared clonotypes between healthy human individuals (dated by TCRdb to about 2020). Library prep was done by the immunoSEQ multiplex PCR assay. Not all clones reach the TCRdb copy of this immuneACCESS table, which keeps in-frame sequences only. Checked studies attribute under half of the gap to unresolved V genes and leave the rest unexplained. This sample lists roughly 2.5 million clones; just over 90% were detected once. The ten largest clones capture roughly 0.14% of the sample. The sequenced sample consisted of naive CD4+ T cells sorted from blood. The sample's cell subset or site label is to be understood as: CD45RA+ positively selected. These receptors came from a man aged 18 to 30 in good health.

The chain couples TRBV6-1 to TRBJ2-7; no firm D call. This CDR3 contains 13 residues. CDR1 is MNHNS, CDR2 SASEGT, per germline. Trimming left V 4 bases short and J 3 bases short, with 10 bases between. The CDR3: CASSVSRNYEQYF. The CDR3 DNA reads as TGTGCCAGCAGTGTCTCGCGGAACTACGAGCAGTACTTC.

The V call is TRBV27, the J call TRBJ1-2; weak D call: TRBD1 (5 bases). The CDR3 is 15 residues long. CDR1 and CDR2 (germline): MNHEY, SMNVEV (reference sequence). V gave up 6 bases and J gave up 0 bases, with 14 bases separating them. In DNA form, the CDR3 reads TGTGCCAGCAGCCGGACATTGGGAGCTAACTATGGCTACACCTTC. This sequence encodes CASSRTLGANYGYTF.

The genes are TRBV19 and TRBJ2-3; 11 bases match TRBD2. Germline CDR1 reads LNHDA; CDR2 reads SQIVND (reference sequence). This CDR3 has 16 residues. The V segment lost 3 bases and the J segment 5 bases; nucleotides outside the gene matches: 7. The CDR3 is CASSIGVGLAGDTQYF. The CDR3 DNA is TGTGCCAGTAGTATTGGAGTTGGACTAGCGGGAGATACGCAGTATTTT.

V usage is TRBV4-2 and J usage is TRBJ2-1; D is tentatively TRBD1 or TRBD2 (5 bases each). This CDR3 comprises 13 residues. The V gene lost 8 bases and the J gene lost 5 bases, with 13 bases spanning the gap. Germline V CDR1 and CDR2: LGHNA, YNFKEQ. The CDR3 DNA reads TGTGCCAGCTCCCACGGGGCAGACAATGAGCAGTTCTTC. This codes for CASSHGADNEQFF.

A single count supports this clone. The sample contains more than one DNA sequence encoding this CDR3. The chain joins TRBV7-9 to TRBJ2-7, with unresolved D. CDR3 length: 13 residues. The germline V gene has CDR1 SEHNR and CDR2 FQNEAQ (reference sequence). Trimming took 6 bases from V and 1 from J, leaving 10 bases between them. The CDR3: CASSPTDSYEQYF. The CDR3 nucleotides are TGTGCCAGCAGTCCGACTGATTCCTACGAGCAGTACTTC. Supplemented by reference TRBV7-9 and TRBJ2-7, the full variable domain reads DTGVSQNPRHKITKRGQNVTFRCDPISEHNRLYWYRQTLGQGPEFLTYFQNEAQLEKSRLLSDRFSAERPKGSFSTLEIQRTEQGDSAMYLCASSPTDSYEQYFGPGTRLTVT.

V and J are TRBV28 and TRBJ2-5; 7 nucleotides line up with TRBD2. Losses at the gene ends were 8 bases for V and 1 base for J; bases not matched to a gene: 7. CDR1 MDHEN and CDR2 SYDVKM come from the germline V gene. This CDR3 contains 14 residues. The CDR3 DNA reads TGTGCCAGCGCGCCGGGAGGATCCCAAGAGACCCAGTACTTC. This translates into CASAPGGSQETQYF.

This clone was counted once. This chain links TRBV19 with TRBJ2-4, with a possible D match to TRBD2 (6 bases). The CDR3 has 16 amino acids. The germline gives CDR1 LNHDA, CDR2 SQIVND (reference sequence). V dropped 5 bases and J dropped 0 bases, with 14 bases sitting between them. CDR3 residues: CASSPWRDLAKNIQYF. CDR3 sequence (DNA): TGTGCCAGTAGTCCCTGGCGGGATCTAGCCAAAAACATTCAGTACTTC.

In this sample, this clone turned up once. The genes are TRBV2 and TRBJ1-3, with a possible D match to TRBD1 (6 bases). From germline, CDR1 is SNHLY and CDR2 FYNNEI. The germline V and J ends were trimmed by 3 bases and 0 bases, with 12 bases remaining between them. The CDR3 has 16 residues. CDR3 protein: CASSDPDRPSGNTIYF. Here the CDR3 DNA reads TGTGCCAGCAGTGATCCGGACAGACCCTCTGGAAACACCATATATTTT.

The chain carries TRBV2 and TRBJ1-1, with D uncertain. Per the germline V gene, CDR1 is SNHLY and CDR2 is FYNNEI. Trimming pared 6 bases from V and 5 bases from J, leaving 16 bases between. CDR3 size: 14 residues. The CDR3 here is CASSLDRSGTEAFF. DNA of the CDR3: TGTGCCAGCAGCCTCGACCGGTCGGGGACTGAAGCTTTCTTT. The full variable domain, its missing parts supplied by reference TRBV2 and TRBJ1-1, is EPEVTQTPSHQVTQMGQEVILRCVPISNHLYFYWYRQILGQKVEFLVSFYNNEISEKSEIFDDQFSVERPDGSNFTLKIRSTKLEDSAMYFCASSLDRSGTEAFFGQGTRLTVV.

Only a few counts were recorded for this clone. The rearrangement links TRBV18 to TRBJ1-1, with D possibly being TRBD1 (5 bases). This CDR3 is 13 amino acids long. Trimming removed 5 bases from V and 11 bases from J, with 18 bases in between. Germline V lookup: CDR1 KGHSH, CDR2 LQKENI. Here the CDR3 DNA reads TGTGCCAGCTCATCAGGTACCAGGGACCGGGCTTTCTTT. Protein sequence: CASSSGTRDRAFF. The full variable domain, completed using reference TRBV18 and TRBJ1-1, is NAGVMQNPRHLVRRRGQEARLRCSPMKGHSHVYWYRQLPEEGLKFMVYLQKENIIDESGMPKERFSAEFPKEGPSILRIQQVVRGDSAAYFCASSSGTRDRAFFGQGTRLTVV.

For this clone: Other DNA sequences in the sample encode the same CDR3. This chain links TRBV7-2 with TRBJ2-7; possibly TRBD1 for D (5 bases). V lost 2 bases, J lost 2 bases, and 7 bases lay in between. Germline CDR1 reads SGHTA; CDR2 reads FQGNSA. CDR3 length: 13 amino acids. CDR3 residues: CASSLQGPYEQYF. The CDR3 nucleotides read TGTGCCAGCAGCTTACAGGGTCCCTACGAGCAGTACTTC.

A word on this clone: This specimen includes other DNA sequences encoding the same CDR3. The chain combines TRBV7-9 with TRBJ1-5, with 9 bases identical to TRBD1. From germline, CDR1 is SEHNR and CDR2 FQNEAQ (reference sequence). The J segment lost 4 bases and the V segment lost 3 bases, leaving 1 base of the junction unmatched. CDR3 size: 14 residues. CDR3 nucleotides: TGTGCCAGCAGCTTTGGACAGGGGAATCAGCCCCAGCATTTT. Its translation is CASSFGQGNQPQHF.